Listed here are 9 T cell receptor beta chains from one sample, sequenced in a study of blood T cell repertoires in COVID-19. Here immunoSEQ multiplex PCR was the method, and the copy in TCRdb shows in-frame clones only, minus some. The repertoire has about 190,000 clones, approximately 80% of them found once; the top ten carry roughly a sixth. What was sequenced was PBMCs or T cells enriched from blood (not recorded which). All receptors derive from a woman in her forties or fifties who had recovered from COVID-19.

CDR3 loop: CASSLGPGTLSYEQYF. The CDR3 DNA sequence: TGCGCCAGCAGCCTGGGACCCGGGACTCTCTCCTACGAGCAGTACTTC. This chain uses TRBV5-1 with TRBJ2-7; maybe TRBD2 (6 bases). The CDR3 is 16 amino acids. V shed 4 bases and J shed 0 bases, with 17 bases lying between them. Germline loops: CDR1 SGHRS, CDR2 YFSETQ.

The CDR3, as DNA: TGCGCCAGCAGCCCTCAGGGGGCTGGAAACACCATATATTTT. Protein: CASSPQGAGNTIYF. V usage is TRBV5-1 and J usage is TRBJ1-3; TRBD1 aligns across 7 bases. The CDR3 is 14 amino acids. Germline loops: CDR1 SGHRS, CDR2 YFSETQ. V was pared by 4 bases and J by 2 bases, with 3 bases of the junction left unmatched.

The rearrangement uses TRBV5-4 and TRBJ1-3, with D possibly matching TRBD1 (6 bases). Germline V CDR1 and CDR2: SGHNT, YYREEE (reference sequence). CDR3 length: 14 amino acids. Trimming pared 2 bases from V and 2 bases from J, leaving 8 bases between. In DNA, the CDR3 is TGTGCCAGCAGCTTACAGGGTCCTGGAAACACCATATATTTT. It yields the protein CASSLQGPGNTIYF.

The chain employs TRBV5-1 and TRBJ2-3; 8 nucleotides match TRBD2. This CDR3 is 16 amino acids long. The ends lost 4 bases at V and 2 bases at J; junction bases unmatched: 9. The germline gives CDR1 SGHRS, CDR2 YFSETQ. The CDR3 nucleotides read TGCGCCAGCAGCGAACCACCGGGGGGGGCCACAGATACGCAGTATTTT. Translated, it gives CASSEPPGGATDTQYF. Using reference TRBV5-1 and TRBJ2-3 for the parts outside the CDR3, the full variable domain is KAGVTQTPRYLIKTRGQQVTLSCSPISGHRSVSWYQQTPGQGLQFLFEYFSETQRNKGNFPGRFSGRQFSNSRSEMNVSTLELGDSALYLCASSEPPGGATDTQYFGPGTRLTVL.

The chain carries TRBV11-2 and TRBJ2-3, with 8 bases that match TRBD1. Per germline, CDR1 SGHAT and CDR2 FQNNGV. The CDR3 spans 16 residues. V was pared by 5 bases and J by 4 bases, with 11 bases of the junction left unmatched. CDR3 DNA sequence: TGTGCCAGCAGCCCCCGTGAACCAGGGGGCCCAGATACGCAGTATTTT. It specifies CASSPREPGGPDTQYF.

The chain combines TRBV28 with TRBJ2-4; D may be TRBD2 (6 bases). Germline V gene data show CDR1 as MDHEN and CDR2 as SYDVKM. The V and J ends lost 2 bases and 1 base respectively, with 12 bases between them. The length of the CDR3 is 16 residues. CDR3 region: CASSLTGVGAKNIQYF. Written as DNA, the CDR3 is TGTGCCAGCAGTTTAACGGGAGTGGGCGCCAAAAACATTCAGTACTTC. Full variable domain (remainder filled in from reference TRBV28 and TRBJ2-4): DVKVTQSSRYLVKRTGEKVFLECVQDMDHENMFWYRQDPGLGLRLIYFSYDVKMKEKGDIPEGYSVSREKKERFSLILESASTNQTSMYLCASSLTGVGAKNIQYFGAGTRLSVL.

The chain recombines TRBV6-5 with TRBJ2-7; D is undetermined. The CDR3 is 14 residues long. V lost 2 bases and J lost 3, with 11 bases in between. Looked up from germline, CDR1 is MNHEY and CDR2 is SVGAGI. The CDR3 DNA follows: TGTGCCAGCAGTTACGCCCATAGGAGCTACGAGCAGTACTTC. Residues: CASSYAHRSYEQYF.

The table lists this clone with a few counts. V is TRBV4-3 and J is TRBJ2-1, with D perhaps matching TRBD2 (5 bases). CDR3 length equals 15 residues. Looked up from germline, CDR1 is LGHNA and CDR2 is YSLEER. The V gene lost 6 bases and the J gene lost 0 bases, with 12 bases spanning the gap. CDR3 DNA: TGCGCCAGCAGGGGGAGCGGAAGCTCCTACAATGAGCAGTTCTTC. Translation gives CASRGSGSSYNEQFF.

This chain links TRBV27 with TRBJ1-4; 7 positions agree with TRBD1. Germline V lookup: CDR1 MNHEY, CDR2 SMNVEV (reference sequence). V lost 2 bases to trimming and J lost 8 bases; unmatched junction nucleotides: 8. This CDR3 has 15 residues. The chain's CDR3 is CASSLRAGGREKLFF. As DNA, the CDR3 is TGTGCCAGCAGTTTAAGGGCAGGGGGAAGGGAAAAACTGTTTTTT.